This is a list of T cell receptor beta chains from one sample in a study of control samples from healthy donors and cancer patients. The method was immunoSEQ multiplex PCR; TCRdb's version includes in-frame clones alone and lacks a portion of them. The table lists about 41,000 clones, less than 95% of them singletons, with 24% in the top ten. What was sequenced was blood. Receptors originate from a man between 60 and 75 years old in good health. Each CDR3 is given with its conserved first and last residue. D genes are given only for firm matches. Clone size is shown for a subset of rows, as once, few, many or a class of expanded clone.

size,J,D,V,DNA,CDR3
NA,TRBJ1-2,TRBD1,TRBV2,TGTGCCAGCAGTGCCGGGACAGCCTATGGCTACACCTTC,CASSAGTAYGYTF
once,TRBJ1-2,TRBD1,TRBV20-1,TGCAGTGCTAGTTCCGGGACAGGGAAGATCTATGGCTACACCTTC,CSASSGTGKIYGYTF
NA,TRBJ2-1,TRBD2,TRBV3-1/TRBV3-2,TGTGCCAGCAGCCTGACTAGCGGGAGCGATAGTGAGCAGTTCTTC,CASSLTSGSDSEQFF
NA,TRBJ2-2,NA,TRBV5-6,TGTGCCAGCAGCTTTGGTAGTAAGAACACCGGGGAGCTGTTTTTT,CASSFGSKNTGELFF
NA,TRBJ2-1,TRBD1,TRBV10-3,TGTGCCATCAGTGTTGGGACAGGGGTGGGATGGGAGTTCTTC,CAISVGTGVGWEFF
NA,TRBJ1-4,NA,TRBV30,TGTGCCTGGAGTGGTATAGGGAAAAATGAAAAACTGTTTTTT,CAWSGIGKNEKLFF
NA,TRBJ2-7,TRBD1,TRBV11-2,TGTGCCAGCAGCCGCCGGGACAGGGGGCTTTACGAGCAGTACTTC,CASSRRDRGLYEQYF
once,TRBJ2-5,NA,TRBV6-2/TRBV6-3,TGTGCCAGCAGTTACCTGACAGGTCCCCAAGAGACCCAGTACTTC,CASSYLTGPQETQYF
NA,TRBJ1-4,TRBD1,TRBV4-2,TGTGCCAGCAGCCAGACGGGACAGGGACGGGCCCCTAATGAAAAACTGTTTTTT,CASSQTGQGRAPNEKLFF
NA,TRBJ2-1,TRBD2,TRBV18,TGTGCCAGCTCATTGGACGGGGGGGATGAGCAGTTCTTC,CASSLDGGDEQFF
NA,TRBJ2-1,TRBD1,TRBV7-9,TGTGCCAGCAGCATTCCGGGACAGGGGAAGAATGAGCAGTTCTTC,CASSIPGQGKNEQFF
NA,TRBJ2-1,NA,TRBV10-3,TGTGCCATCAGTGGGGGTCGGGGCAATGAGCAGTTCTTC,CAISGGRGNEQFF
NA,TRBJ1-1,TRBD1,TRBV19,TGTGCCGGGGGGACAGCTTTTATGAACACTGAAGCTTTCTTT,CAGGTAFMNTEAFF
NA,TRBJ2-1,TRBD2,TRBV5-1,TGCGCCAGCAGCCGTGGACTAGCGGGAGGAATGGGTGAGCAGTTCTTC,CASSRGLAGGMGEQFF
NA,TRBJ2-7,NA,TRBV28,TGTGCCAGCAGTGCGGCCGGGAGAACCTACGAGCAGTACTTC,CASSAAGRTYEQYF
NA,TRBJ1-4,NA,TRBV30,TGTGCCTGGAACCTACGACAGGAGAATGAAAAACTGTTTTTT,CAWNLRQENEKLFF
NA,TRBJ1-2,TRBD1,TRBV5-1,TGCGCCAGCAGCCTAGGGGGACAGGGGGAATATGGCTACACCTTC,CASSLGGQGEYGYTF
NA,TRBJ2-3,TRBD2,TRBV13,TGTGCCAGCCACTTGAGAGTTAGCGGGACTATTACAGATACGCAGTATTTT,CASHLRVSGTITDTQYF
once,TRBJ2-1,TRBD2,TRBV19,TGTGCCAGTAGTGTCCTAGCGGGAGTAGGGAATGAGCAGTTCTTC,CASSVLAGVGNEQFF
NA,TRBJ1-5,NA,TRBV15,TGTGCCACCAGCAGAATACAGGGAGGACAGCCCCAGCATTTT,CATSRIQGGQPQHF
NA,TRBJ2-2,TRBD2,TRBV19,TGTGCCAGTAGTCGCATAGCGGGAGGCCGGGGTACCGGGGAGCTGTTTTTT,CASSRIAGGRGTGELFF
NA,TRBJ2-1,TRBD1,TRBV5-4,TGTGCCAGCAGCTTTCAGGGGGCAGGAACCGAGCAGTTCTTC,CASSFQGAGTEQFF
NA,TRBJ2-7,NA,TRBV18,TGTGCCAGCTCACACTTAAGAGACACCTACGAGCAGTACTTC,CASSHLRDTYEQYF
NA,TRBJ2-1,NA,TRBV27,TGTGCCAGCCGAAGGGGGGATTCCTACAATGAGCAGTTCTTC,CASRRGDSYNEQFF
NA,TRBJ2-7,NA,TRBV10-3,TGTGCCATCACCGACGACAGGAGCTCCTACGAGCAGTACTTC,CAITDDRSSYEQYF
NA,TRBJ1-1,TRBD1,TRBV11-2,TGTGCCAGCAGCCTTTCCGGGGGACAGGGCACTGAAGCTTTCTTT,CASSLSGGQGTEAFF
once,TRBJ2-7,NA,TRBV19,TGTGCCAGTACTGACGACGGCCGGTCCTACGAGCAGTACTTC,CASTDDGRSYEQYF
NA,TRBJ1-3,NA,TRBV12-3/TRBV12-4,TGTGCCAGCAGTCGGGCAGAGGGAAACACCATATATTTT,CASSRAEGNTIYF
NA,TRBJ1-3,NA,TRBV5-1,TGCGCCAGCAGCTTGATCGCTGACTCTGGAAACACCATATATTTT,CASSLIADSGNTIYF
NA,TRBJ1-1,NA,TRBV5-4,TGTGCCAGCAGACCTCCTCGGGGGGAGGACACTGAAGCTTTCTTT,CASRPPRGEDTEAFF
NA,TRBJ2-1,TRBD2,TRBV10-1,TGCGCCAGCAGTGAGGGGAGTAGCGGGAGGGCCGAGCAGTTCTTC,CASSEGSSGRAEQFF
NA,TRBJ2-7,TRBD2,TRBV9,TGTGCCAGCAGCGTAGCACCTAGCGGTTCTCCGAACGAGCAGTACTTC,CASSVAPSGSPNEQYF
NA,TRBJ1-5,NA,TRBV7-2,TGTGCCAGCAGCTTAGGGGGGCAAGGGGATCAGCCCCAGCATTTT,CASSLGGQGDQPQHF
NA,TRBJ2-5,NA,TRBV4-1,TGCGCCAGCAGCCGGGTCCAGGGCACGGGACAAGAGACCCAGTACTTC,CASSRVQGTGQETQYF
once,TRBJ2-7,NA,TRBV6-4,TGTGCCAGCCACCAGGGAAGGGAAAACGAGCAGTACTTC,CASHQGRENEQYF
NA,TRBJ1-5,NA,TRBV27,TGTGCCAGCAGTTCCCTCCTCGCCAATCAGCCCCAGCATTTT,CASSSLLANQPQHF
NA,TRBJ2-5,TRBD1,TRBV15,TGTGCCACCAGCAGAGATCCCGGGACAGAAGAGACCCAGTACTTC,CATSRDPGTEETQYF
NA,TRBJ2-1,TRBD1,TRBV3-1/TRBV3-2,TGTGCCAGCAGCCAGGGGACAGGGGCCTCCTACAATGAGCAGTTCTTC,CASSQGTGASYNEQFF
once,TRBJ1-5,TRBD1,TRBV7-8,TGTGCCAGCAGCTTAGGGGACAGTCGAAATCAGCCCCAGCATTTT,CASSLGDSRNQPQHF
once,TRBJ2-1,NA,TRBV5-6,TGTGCCAGCAGCTTGTGGGGGGACAATAACAATGAGCAGTTCTTC,CASSLWGDNNNEQFF
NA,TRBJ1-2,NA,TRBV24-1,TGTGCCACCAGTGACCGGGACGTAGGTGGCTACACCTTC,CATSDRDVGGYTF
NA,TRBJ1-2,NA,TRBV28,TGTGCCAGCAGTCCCGACAGGTTCTATGGCTACACCTTC,CASSPDRFYGYTF
NA,TRBJ2-7,NA,TRBV3-1/TRBV3-2,TGTGCCAGCAGCCAAGAACCGGCCAGCTCCTACGAGCAGTACTTC,CASSQEPASSYEQYF
NA,TRBJ2-5,NA,TRBV11-3,TGTGCCAGCAGCTTCCCTAGGGGAGTCCAAGAGACCCAGTACTTC,CASSFPRGVQETQYF
NA,TRBJ2-1,TRBD2,TRBV10-1,TGCGCCAGCAGTCCGGGACTAGCACTACATGAGCAGTTCTTC,CASSPGLALHEQFF
NA,TRBJ2-3,TRBD2,TRBV19,TGTGCCAGTAGTACCCCTGCGGGAGGGTTTGGTACGCAGTATTTT,CASSTPAGGFGTQYF